This TCR beta chain was sequenced in a study of cytomegalovirus exposure and HLA in healthy donors. Study-level points and caveats: TCR beta chain V- and J-gene trimming was linked, in a later analysis, to a missense variant in DCLRE1C. In a later analysis, the majority of CMV-associated beta chains seemingly showed HLA restriction.

This clone was seen only a few times. The antigen is unknown. V shed 5 bases and J shed 0 bases, with 14 bases lying between them. This CDR3 is built from 16 residues. CDR1 and CDR2 from the germline V gene are LNHNV and YYDKDF (reference sequence). In the PCR, 60 Vbeta and 13 Jbeta primers were used. The data were produced by immunoSEQ multiplex PCR, yet TCRdb's version contains in-frame clones alone and is incomplete. This table holds just under 250,000 clones, over 80% found once. The sequence derives from a woman in her 40s in good health and CMV-seropositive. This sequence joins TRBV15 and TRBJ1-5; perhaps TRBD1 as D (5 bases). The sequenced sample consisted of PBMCs. DNA for the CDR3: TGTGCCACCAGCCCTAGGAGGGACGGTAGCAATCAGCCCCAGCATTTT. It encodes CATSPRRDGSNQPQHF.